These 2 T cell receptor beta chains came from one sample sequenced in a study of identical twins (dated by TCRdb to about 2016). Receptors were amplified or captured by 5' RACE. TCRdb names Illumina HiSeq 2000 as the instrument used. TCRdb reanalyzed the raw reads on its own, using fastp at Q25 for trimming and MiXCR for clone calling, and kept in-frame beta chains. When rows share a CDR3 protein, they turn into one entry using the most common DNA and genes. The sample table contains 250,000 or so distinct CDR3 sequences; only one count was recorded for roughly 13% of them. The biggest ten clones account for 3.5% to 4.5% of the sample. These data also featured in a second study, about yellow fever vaccine responses in identical twins.

Material: memory (CD45RO+) T cells sorted from blood. What this sample's cell subset or site label stands for: CD45RO+ enriched T cells. The receptors derive from a young woman in good health.

This clonotype was picked up a small number of times. This chain links TRBV28 with TRBJ1-4, with 9 bases fitting TRBD1. J gave up 8 bases and V 5 bases, and 9 bases lay outside the gene matches. Germline V gene sequence: CDR1 MDHEN, CDR2 SYDVKM. This CDR3 comprises 15 residues. The CDR3 region is CASSPHRGQGEKLFF. DNA of the CDR3: TGTGCCAGCAGTCCCCACAGGGGGCAGGGAGAAAAACTGTTTTTT.

This chain uses TRBV27 with TRBJ1-6; TRBD1 is a possible D gene (6 bases). Trimming removed 5 bases at V and 7 bases at J, with 15 bases between. Germline CDR1 reads MNHEY; CDR2 reads SMNVEV (reference sequence). This CDR3 is 15 amino acids long. As DNA, the CDR3 is TGTGCCAGCAGTCCCCCGAGGGGGGCGAATTCACCCCTCCACTTT. Encoded protein: CASSPPRGANSPLHF.